The source of this T cell receptor beta chain is a study of blood T cell repertoires in COVID-19. Across the study: Spain, Italy and the United States supplied samples that represented acute and convalescent COVID-19. From T cells, B-cell-depleted T cells, or PBMCs came the material, which was cDNA or gDNA.

The CDR3 totals 15 residues. Trimming cost V 4 bases and J 0 bases, with 11 bases left between them. Per the germline V gene, CDR1 is SGDLS and CDR2 is YYNGEE. In the original analysis: Quantification of nucleated cells was approximated via reference gene primer amplification. Produced via immunoSEQ multiplex PCR; TCRdb's table is partial and in-frame only. D and trimming were read from the DNA, whereas the V and J calls and clone size are those reported in that table. Here the sample spans over 110,000 clones, 78% being singletons. The receptor was derived from a woman aged 55-70 years with acute or convalescent COVID-19. The sequenced sample consisted of peripheral blood. The V and J genes are TRBV9 and TRBJ2-4; perhaps TRBD2 as D (5 bases). CDR3 residues: CASSPDGLAKNIQYF. CDR3 coding DNA: TGTGCCAGCAGCCCCGATGGACTAGCCAAAAACATTCAGTACTTC. Full variable domain (remainder filled in from reference TRBV9 and TRBJ2-4): DSGVTQTPKHLITATGQRVTLRCSPRSGDLSVYWYQQSLDQGLQFLIQYYNGEERAKGNILERFSAQQFPDLHSELNLSSLELGDSALYFCASSPDGLAKNIQYFGAGTRLSVL.